The source of this TCR beta chain is a study of T cell responses to AZD1222 COVID-19 vaccine. TCRdb's table, derived via immunoSEQ multiplex PCR, lists solely in-frame clones and lacks some. The data hold fewer than 120,000 clones, with around 93% observed a single time. Concerning this clone itself: Its target is unknown.

Study-wide findings and caveats: Of spike-specific TCRs, nearly half reportedly target regions left unmutated in variants. The peak T cell response came first, and repertoires were sampled only after it. The donor group comprised mostly white British people and more females; the analysis possibly underestimated clonal diversity.

V dropped 10 bases and J dropped 3 bases, with 19 bases sitting between them. The CDR3 extends over 14 amino acids. Germline CDR1 reads LNHDA; CDR2 reads SQIVND (reference sequence). The gene calls are TRBV19 and TRBJ2-7; maybe TRBD1 (6 bases). The sequencing here drew on peripheral blood, taken 28 days after the second AZD1222 dose. The sequence came from an adult who received the AZD1222 COVID-19 vaccine. The CDR3 nucleotides read TGTGCCAAAAGCTACCACCGGGACATCTACGAGCAGTACTTC. It yields the protein CAKSYHRDIYEQYF.